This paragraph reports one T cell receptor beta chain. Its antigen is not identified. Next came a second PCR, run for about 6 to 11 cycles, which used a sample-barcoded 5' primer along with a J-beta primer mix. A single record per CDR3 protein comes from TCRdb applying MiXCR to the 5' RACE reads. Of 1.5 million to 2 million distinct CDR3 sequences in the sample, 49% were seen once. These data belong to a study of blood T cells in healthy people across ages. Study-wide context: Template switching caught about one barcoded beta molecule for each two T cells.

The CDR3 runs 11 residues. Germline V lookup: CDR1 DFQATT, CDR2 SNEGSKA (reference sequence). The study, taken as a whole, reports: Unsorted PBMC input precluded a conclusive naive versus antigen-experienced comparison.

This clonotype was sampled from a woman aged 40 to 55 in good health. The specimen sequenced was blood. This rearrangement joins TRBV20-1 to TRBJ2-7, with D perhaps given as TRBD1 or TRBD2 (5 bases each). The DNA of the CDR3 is TGCAGCCCCCGAGGGGACTACGAGCAGTACTTC. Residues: CSPRGDYEQYF.